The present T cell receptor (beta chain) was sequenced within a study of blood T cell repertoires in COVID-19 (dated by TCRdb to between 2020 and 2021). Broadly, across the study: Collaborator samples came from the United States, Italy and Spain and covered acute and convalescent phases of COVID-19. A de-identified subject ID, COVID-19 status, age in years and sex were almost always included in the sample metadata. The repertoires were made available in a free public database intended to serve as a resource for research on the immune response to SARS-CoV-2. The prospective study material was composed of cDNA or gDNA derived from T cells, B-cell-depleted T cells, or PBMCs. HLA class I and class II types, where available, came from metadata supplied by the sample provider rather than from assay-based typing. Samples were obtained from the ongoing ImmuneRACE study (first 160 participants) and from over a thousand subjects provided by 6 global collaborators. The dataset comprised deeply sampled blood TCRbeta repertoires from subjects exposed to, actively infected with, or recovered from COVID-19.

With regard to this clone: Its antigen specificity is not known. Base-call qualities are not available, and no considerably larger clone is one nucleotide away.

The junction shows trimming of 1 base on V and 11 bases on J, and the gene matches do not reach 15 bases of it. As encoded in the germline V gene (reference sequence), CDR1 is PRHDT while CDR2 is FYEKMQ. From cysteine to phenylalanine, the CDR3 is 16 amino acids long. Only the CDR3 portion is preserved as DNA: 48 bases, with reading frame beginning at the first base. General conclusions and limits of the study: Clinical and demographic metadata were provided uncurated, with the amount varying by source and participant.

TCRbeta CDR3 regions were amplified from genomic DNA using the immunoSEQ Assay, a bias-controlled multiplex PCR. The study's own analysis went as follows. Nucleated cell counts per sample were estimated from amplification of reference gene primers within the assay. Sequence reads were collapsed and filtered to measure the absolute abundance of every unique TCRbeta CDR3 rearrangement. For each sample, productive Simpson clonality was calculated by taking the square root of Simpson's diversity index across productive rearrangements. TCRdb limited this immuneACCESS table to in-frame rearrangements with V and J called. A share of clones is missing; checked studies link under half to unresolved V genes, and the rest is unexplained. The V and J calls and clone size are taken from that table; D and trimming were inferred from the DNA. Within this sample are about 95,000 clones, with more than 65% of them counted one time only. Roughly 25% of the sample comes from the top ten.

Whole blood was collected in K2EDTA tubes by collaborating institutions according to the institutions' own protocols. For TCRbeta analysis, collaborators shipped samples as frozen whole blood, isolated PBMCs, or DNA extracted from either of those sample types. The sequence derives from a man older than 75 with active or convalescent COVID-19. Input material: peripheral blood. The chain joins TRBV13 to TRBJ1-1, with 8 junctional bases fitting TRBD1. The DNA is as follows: TGTGCCAGCAGCTTAGACTCCCCGGGACAGGCCGTCGGGGCTTTCTTT. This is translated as CASSLDSPGQAVGAFF. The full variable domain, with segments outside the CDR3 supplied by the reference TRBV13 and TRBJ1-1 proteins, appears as AAGVIQSPRHLIKEKRETATLKCYPIPRHDTVYWYQQGPGQDPQFLISFYEKMQSDKGSIPDRFSAQQFSDYHSELNMSSLELGDSALYFCASSLDSPGQAVGAFFGQGTRLTVV.